This T cell receptor beta chain appears in the sequencing data of a study of blood T cell repertoires in COVID-19. Study at large: Sample material is recorded as cDNA or gDNA derived from T cells, B-cell-depleted T cells, or PBMCs.

Authors' data handling: Estimated nucleated cell counts came from reference gene primer amplification. The assay was immunoSEQ multiplex PCR, and TCRdb's table has in-frame clones only and misses some. D and trimming were read from the DNA, whereas the V and J calls and clone size are those reported in that table. The sample has approximately 150,000 clones, approximately 80% seen once. Germline trimming cut 1 base from V and 9 bases from J; bases unmatched to any gene: 5. The CDR3 contains 14 residues. Looked up from germline, CDR1 is LGHDT and CDR2 is YNNKEL (reference sequence). Membership in each cohort depended on participant-reported clinical history.

The sequence derives from an older man who had been exposed to COVID-19. Material for sequencing was PBMCs or T cells enriched from blood (not recorded which). The chain links TRBV3-1 (or the pseudogene TRBV3-2) to TRBJ2-1; the match to TRBD2 covers 8 bases. In DNA, the CDR3 is TGTGCCAGCAGCCAAGGCGGGGGGAATAGTGAGCAGTTCTTC. It encodes CASSQGGGNSEQFF.